A single T cell receptor (beta chain) is shown here with its context. This sample is part of a study of regulatory T cells in long-lasting Graves disease. Arm-PCR with iRepertoire HTBI primers amplified the CDR3 regions for these TCR beta libraries. MiXCR, applied by TCRdb to the multiplex PCR reads, yields one record per CDR3 protein. The sample yields some 500,000 distinct CDR3 sequences, roughly 12% seen once. As to time point: newly diagnosed GD, antithyroid drugs for less than 3 months. Scientists built the TCR library using RNA that was extracted from PBMCs. Germline CDR1 SGHDN, CDR2 FVKESK. V was cut by 4 bases and J by 1 base, with 13 bases left in between. This CDR3 contains 15 residues. These same data were also listed under a study on T cells in Graves' hyperthyroidism and ophthalmopathy.

This TCR came from a man aged 30 to 45 with Graves disease. The sample in question was peripheral blood mononuclear cells (PBMCs), obtained at new diagnosis, from a patient treated with antithyroid drugs. The chain employs TRBV14 and TRBJ2-5, with D unresolved. The CDR3 protein is CASSPFLGVQETQYF. CDR3 DNA sequence: TGTGCCAGCAGCCCCTTCCTAGGAGTCCAAGAGACCCAGTACTTC.